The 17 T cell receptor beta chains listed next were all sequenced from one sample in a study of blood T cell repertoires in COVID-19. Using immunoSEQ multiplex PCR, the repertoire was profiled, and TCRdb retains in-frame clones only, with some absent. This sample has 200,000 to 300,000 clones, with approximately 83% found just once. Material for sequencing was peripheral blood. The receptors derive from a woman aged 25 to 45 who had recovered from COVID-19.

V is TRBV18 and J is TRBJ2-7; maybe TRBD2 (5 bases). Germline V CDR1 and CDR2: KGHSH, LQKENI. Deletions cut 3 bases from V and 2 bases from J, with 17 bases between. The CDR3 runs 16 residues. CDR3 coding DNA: TGTGCCAGCTCACCCCCCCCCGGGGAATACCCCTACGAGCAGTACTTC. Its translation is CASSPPPGEYPYEQYF.

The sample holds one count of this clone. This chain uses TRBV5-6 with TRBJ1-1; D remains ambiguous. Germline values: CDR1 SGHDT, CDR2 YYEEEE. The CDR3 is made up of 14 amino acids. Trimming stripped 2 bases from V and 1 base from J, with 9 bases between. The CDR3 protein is CASSFPARNTEAFF. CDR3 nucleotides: TGTGCCAGCAGCTTCCCCGCCAGGAACACTGAAGCTTTCTTT.

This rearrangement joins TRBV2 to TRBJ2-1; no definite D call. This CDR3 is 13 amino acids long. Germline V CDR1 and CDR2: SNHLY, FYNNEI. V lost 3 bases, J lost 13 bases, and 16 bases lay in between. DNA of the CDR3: TGTGCCAGCAGTGAGGGTGCAGGCCCCCAACAGTTCTTC. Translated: CASSEGAGPQQFF.

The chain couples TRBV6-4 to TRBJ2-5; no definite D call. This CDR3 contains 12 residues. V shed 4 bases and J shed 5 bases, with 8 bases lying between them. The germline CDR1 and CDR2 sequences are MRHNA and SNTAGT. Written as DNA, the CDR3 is TGTGCCAGCAGTGGAGAGTGGGAGACCCAGTACTTC. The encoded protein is CASSGEWETQYF.

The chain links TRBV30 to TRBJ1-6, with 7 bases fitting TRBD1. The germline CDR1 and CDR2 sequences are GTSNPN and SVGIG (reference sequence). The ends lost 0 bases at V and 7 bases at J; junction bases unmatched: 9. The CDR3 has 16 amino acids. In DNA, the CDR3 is TGTGCCTGGAGTGTAACCCAGACAGGGCGAAATTCACCCCTCCACTTT. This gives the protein CAWSVTQTGRNSPLHF.

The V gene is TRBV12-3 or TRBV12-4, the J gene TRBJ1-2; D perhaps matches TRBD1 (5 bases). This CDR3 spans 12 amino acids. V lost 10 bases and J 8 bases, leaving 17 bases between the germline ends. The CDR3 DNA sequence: TGTGCCACTAAGGGGAGGGTTTACGGCTACACCTTC. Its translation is CATKGRVYGYTF.

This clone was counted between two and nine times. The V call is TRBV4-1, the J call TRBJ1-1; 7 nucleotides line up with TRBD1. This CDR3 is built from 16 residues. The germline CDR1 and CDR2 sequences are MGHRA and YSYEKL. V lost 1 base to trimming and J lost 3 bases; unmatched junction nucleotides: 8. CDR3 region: CASSQVFTGQYTEAFF. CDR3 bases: TGCGCCAGCAGCCAAGTCTTTACGGGACAGTACACTGAAGCTTTCTTT.

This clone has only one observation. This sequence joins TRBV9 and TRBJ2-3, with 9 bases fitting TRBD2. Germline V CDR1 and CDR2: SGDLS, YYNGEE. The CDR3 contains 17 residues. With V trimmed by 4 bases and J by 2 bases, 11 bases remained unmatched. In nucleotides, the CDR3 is TGTGCCAGCAGCTCCACTAGCGGGCGGACCTTCACAGATACGCAGTATTTT. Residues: CASSSTSGRTFTDTQYF.

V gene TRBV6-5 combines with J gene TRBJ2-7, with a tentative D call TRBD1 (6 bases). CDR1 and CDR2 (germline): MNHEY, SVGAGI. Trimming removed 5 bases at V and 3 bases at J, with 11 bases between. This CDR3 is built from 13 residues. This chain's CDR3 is CASSRNRDYEQYF. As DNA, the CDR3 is TGTGCCAGCAGTCGAAACAGGGACTACGAGCAGTACTTC.

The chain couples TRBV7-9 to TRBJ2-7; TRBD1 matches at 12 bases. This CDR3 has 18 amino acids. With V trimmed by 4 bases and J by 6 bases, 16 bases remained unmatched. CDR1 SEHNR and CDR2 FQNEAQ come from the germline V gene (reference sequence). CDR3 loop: CASSSKASVGQGAAEQYF. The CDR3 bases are TGTGCCAGCAGCTCAAAAGCATCGGTGGGACAGGGGGCAGCCGAGCAGTACTTC.

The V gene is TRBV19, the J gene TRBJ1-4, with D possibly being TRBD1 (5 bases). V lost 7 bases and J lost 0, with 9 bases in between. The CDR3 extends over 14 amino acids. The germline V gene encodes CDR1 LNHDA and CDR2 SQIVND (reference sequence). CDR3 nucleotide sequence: TGTGCCAGTAAAACAGGACCAACTAATGAAAAACTGTTTTTT. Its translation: CASKTGPTNEKLFF.

This chain's CDR3 is CASSYSGGGLYEQYF. Written as DNA, the CDR3 is TGTGCCAGCAGTTACTCCGGCGGGGGCCTATACGAGCAGTACTTC. The chain combines TRBV6-5 with TRBJ2-7; D is perhaps TRBD2 (7 bases). V lost 0 bases to trimming and J lost 4 bases, with 13 bases between them. This CDR3 region has 15 residues. Germline values: CDR1 MNHEY, CDR2 SVGAGI.

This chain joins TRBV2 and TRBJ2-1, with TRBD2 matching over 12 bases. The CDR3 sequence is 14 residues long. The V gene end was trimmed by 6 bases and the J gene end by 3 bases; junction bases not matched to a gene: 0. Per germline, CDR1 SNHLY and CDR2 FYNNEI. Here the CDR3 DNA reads TGTGCCAGCAGGACTAGCGGGAGCTACAATGAGCAGTTCTTC. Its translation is CASRTSGSYNEQFF.

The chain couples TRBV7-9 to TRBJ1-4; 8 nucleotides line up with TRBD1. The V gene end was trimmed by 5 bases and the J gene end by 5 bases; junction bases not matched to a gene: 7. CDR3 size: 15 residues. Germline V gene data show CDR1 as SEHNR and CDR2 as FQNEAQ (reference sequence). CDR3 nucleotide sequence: TGTGCCAGCAGCCCAGGACAGGGAACGAATGAAAAACTGTTTTTT. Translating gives CASSPGQGTNEKLFF.

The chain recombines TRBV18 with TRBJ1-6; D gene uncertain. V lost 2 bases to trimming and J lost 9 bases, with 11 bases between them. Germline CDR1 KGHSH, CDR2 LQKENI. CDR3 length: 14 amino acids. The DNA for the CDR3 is TGTGCCAGCTCACCAGAGGCCGAGGGTTCACCCCTCCACTTT. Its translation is CASSPEAEGSPLHF.

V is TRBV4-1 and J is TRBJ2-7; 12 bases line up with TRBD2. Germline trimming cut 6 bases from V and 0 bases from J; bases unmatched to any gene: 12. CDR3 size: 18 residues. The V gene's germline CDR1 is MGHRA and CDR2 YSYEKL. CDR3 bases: TGCGCCAGCAGGAAAATTCGACTAGCGGGGGATATCTCCTACGAGCAGTACTTC. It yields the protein CASRKIRLAGDISYEQYF.

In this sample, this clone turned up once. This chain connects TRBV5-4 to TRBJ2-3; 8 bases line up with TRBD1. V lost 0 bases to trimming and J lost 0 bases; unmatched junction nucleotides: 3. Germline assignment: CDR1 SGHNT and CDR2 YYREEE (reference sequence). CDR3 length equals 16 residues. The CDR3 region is CASSLGQGSSTDTQYF. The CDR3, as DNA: TGTGCCAGCAGCTTGGGACAGGGGAGTAGCACAGATACGCAGTATTTT.